Reported below is one TCR beta chain. The authors' processing: Cell counts per sample came from amplifying reference gene primers. Clones were sequenced by immunoSEQ multiplex PCR, and TCRdb holds only the in-frame ones, with some missing. That table supplies the V and J calls and clone size; D and trimming were determined from the DNA. The table lists 62,000 or so clones, about nine tenths of them singletons. The source of the sample is a study of blood T cell repertoires in COVID-19. Study background: Sources were T cells, B-cell-depleted T cells, or PBMCs; the material itself was cDNA or gDNA.

CDR3 size: 20 residues. CDR1 and CDR2 from the germline V gene are GTSNPN and SVGIG (reference sequence). Trimming at V came to 0 bases and at J to 6 bases, leaving 22 bases not matched to a gene. The source material was peripheral blood. The rearrangement joins TRBV30 to TRBJ2-2, with TRBD1 identical over 7 bases. The receptor's source is a human donor in a cohort sampled during active COVID-19. CDR3 residues: CAWSVPHNFWTGSVSGELFF. In DNA form, the CDR3 reads TGTGCCTGGAGTGTACCGCATAATTTCTGGACAGGTTCGGTTTCCGGGGAGCTGTTTTTT.